The following is a TCR beta chain sequence with its context. Antigen: not known. Germline CDR1 KGHSH, CDR2 LQKENI. V shed 5 bases, J shed 0 bases, and the junction held 4 bases outside the gene matches. The CDR3 length is 16 residues. This sample was taken from a study of regulatory dendritic cells for organ transplantation. Points from the study as a whole: Memory T cells were less diverse than naive, with memory CD8+ most oligoclonal. Of resting T cell subsets, memory CD8+ had the most alloreactive clonotypes.

TCRdb keeps only in-frame clones here, not all; method: immunoSEQ multiplex PCR. The sample shows under 35,000 clones, about 88% of them seen only once. Memory T cells were CD45RO+, naive were CD45RA+, sorted by FACS. The rearrangement links TRBV18 to TRBJ2-2; 9 bases are shared with TRBD2. The source is a human donor in good health. Specimen: naive CD4+ T cells from blood. Subset meaning: CD45RA+ naive T cells. The CDR3 region has the DNA TGTGCCAGCTCAGGATTAGCGGGAGCGAACACCGGGGAGCTGTTTTTT. Its translation: CASSGLAGANTGELFF. Using reference TRBV18 and TRBJ2-2 for the parts outside the CDR3, the full variable domain is NAGVMQNPRHLVRRRGQEARLRCSPMKGHSHVYWYRQLPEEGLKFMVYLQKENIIDESGMPKERFSAEFPKEGPSILRIQQVVRGDSAAYFCASSGLAGANTGELFFGEGSRLTVL.